Each of the 27 T cell receptor beta chains below was sequenced from the same sample in a study of OX40 agonist ivuxolimab in advanced cancers. Here immunoSEQ multiplex PCR was the method, and the copy in TCRdb shows in-frame clones only, minus some. The sample yields tens of thousands of clones, approximately 80% seen once. The material sequenced was CD4+ or CD8+ T cells sorted from blood, taken in a trial of the OX40 agonist ivuxolimab. Receptors originate from an adult with an advanced solid tumor such as melanoma, head and neck, liver or kidney cancer.

The chain joins TRBV7-9 to TRBJ1-2; TRBD1 is a possible D gene (6 bases). Per the germline V gene, CDR1 is SEHNR and CDR2 is FQNEAQ (reference sequence). V was pared by 5 bases and J by 4 bases, with 14 bases between. The CDR3 extends over 14 amino acids. The CDR3 reads CASSGGQQFYGYTF. The CDR3 bases are TGTGCCAGCAGCGGAGGACAGCAATTCTATGGCTACACCTTC.

The chain links TRBV4-3 to TRBJ2-7; 8 bases map to TRBD2. Germline V gives CDR1 LGHNA, CDR2 YSLEER. The CDR3 runs to 15 residues. V lost 0 bases and J lost 4; bases outside the gene matches: 5. The CDR3: CASSQDRSGGYEQYF. The CDR3 DNA reads TGCGCCAGCAGCCAAGATAGGAGCGGGGGTTACGAGCAGTACTTC.

This rearrangement joins TRBV7-2 to TRBJ2-5; 7 bases match TRBD2. Germline V gene sequence: CDR1 SGHTA, CDR2 FQGNSA. J was trimmed by 5 bases and V by 5 bases; bases with no gene match: 5. The CDR3 extends over 13 amino acids. The CDR3 spells CASSPRGEETQYF. The CDR3, as DNA: TGTGCCAGCAGCCCTCGGGGGGAGGAGACCCAGTACTTC. Using reference TRBV7-2 and TRBJ2-5 for the parts outside the CDR3, the full variable domain is GAGVSQSPSNKVTEKGKDVELRCDPISGHTALYWYRQSLGQGLEFLIYFQGNSAPDKSGLPSDRFSAERTGGSVSTLTIQRTQQEDSAVYLCASSPRGEETQYFGPGTRLLVL.

The J gene is TRBJ2-7, the V gene TRBV28; D not resolved. From germline, CDR1 is MDHEN and CDR2 SYDVKM. This CDR3 spans 13 amino acids. V lost 5 bases to trimming and J lost 2 bases, with 10 bases between them. The CDR3 DNA follows: TGTGCCAGCAGTAGCTCTGCTACCTACGAGCAGTACTTC. It yields the protein CASSSSATYEQYF.

This chain joins TRBV27 and TRBJ2-1, with 8 bases that match TRBD1. Germline trimming cut 0 bases from V and 6 bases from J; bases unmatched to any gene: 4. CDR1 and CDR2 (germline): MNHEY, SMNVEV (reference sequence). The CDR3 has 15 amino acids. The CDR3 region is CASSLSRGQINEQFF. DNA of the CDR3: TGTGCCAGCAGTTTATCCAGGGGGCAGATCAATGAGCAGTTCTTC.

The chain combines TRBV7-3 with TRBJ2-3; D gene unclear. Germline V gives CDR1 SGHTA, CDR2 FQGTGA. Trimming pared 3 bases from V and 5 bases from J, leaving 12 bases between. This CDR3 is built from 14 residues. CDR3 protein: CASSFTNRGDTQYF. The DNA for the CDR3 is TGTGCCAGCAGCTTTACGAACCGAGGAGATACGCAGTATTTT. Full variable domain (missing parts from reference TRBV7-3 and TRBJ2-3): GAGVSQTPSNKVTEKGKYVELRCDPISGHTALYWYRQSLGQGPEFLIYFQGTGAADDSGLPNDRFFAVRPEGSVSTLKIQRTERGDSAVYLCASSFTNRGDTQYFGPGTRLTVL.

This rearrangement joins TRBV28 to TRBJ2-1; TRBD1 matches at 9 bases. The CDR3 extends over 16 amino acids. The V gene's germline CDR1 is MDHEN and CDR2 SYDVKM. Trimming removed 2 bases from V and 5 bases from J; junction bases left unmatched: 7. The DNA of the CDR3 is TGTGCCAGCAGTTTACGGGGACAGGGTTTCAACAATGAGCAGTTCTTC. Amino acids: CASSLRGQGFNNEQFF.

The chain employs TRBV30 and TRBJ1-5; D gene unclear. V gave up 2 bases and J gave up 0 bases, with 17 bases separating them. Germline loops: CDR1 GTSNPN, CDR2 SVGIG (reference sequence). The CDR3 covers 17 residues. The CDR3 reads CAWSNGPEHYSNQPQHF. The DNA of the CDR3 is TGTGCCTGGAGTAACGGACCGGAGCACTATAGCAATCAGCCCCAGCATTTT.

The CDR3 nucleotides are TGCGCCAGCAGCCAAAACTCAGGGGGTAGTCAGCCCCAGCATTTT. Translation: CASSQNSGGSQPQHF. This chain joins TRBV4-1 and TRBJ1-5; TRBD1 aligns across 7 bases. V lost 2 bases, J lost 6 bases, and 7 bases stayed unmatched. This CDR3 contains 15 residues. Germline CDR1 reads MGHRA; CDR2 reads YSYEKL.

The rearrangement links TRBV11-2 to TRBJ2-3; 7 bases fit TRBD1. Germline V CDR1 and CDR2: SGHAT, FQNNGV. The CDR3 is 16 residues long. The J segment lost 0 bases and the V segment lost 6 bases, leaving 9 bases of the junction unmatched. CDR3 in DNA: TGTGCCAGCAGTCATGAAGGGACAGCTAGCACAGATACGCAGTATTTT. It encodes CASSHEGTASTDTQYF.

The genes are TRBV10-1 and TRBJ2-3; 8 nucleotides match TRBD1. The CDR3 spans 12 residues. The germline V gene has CDR1 WNHNN and CDR2 SYGVQD (reference sequence). Trimming at V came to 5 bases and at J to 9 bases, leaving 4 bases not matched to a gene. The CDR3, as DNA: TGCGCCAGCAGTCGGGACAGGAGGACGCAGTATTTT. This gives the protein CASSRDRRTQYF.

The chain is built from TRBV7-2 and TRBJ2-7, with D possibly matching TRBD1 (5 bases). The CDR3 covers 12 residues. Germline CDR1 and CDR2: SGHTA and FQGNSA. The V end lost 5 bases, the J end lost 4 bases, and 9 bases lay between the germline ends. The CDR3 nucleotides are TGTGCCAGCAGCGACAGTCAATACGAGCAGTACTTC. It yields the protein CASSDSQYEQYF.

The CDR3 coding sequence is TGTGCCAGCAGTCCGTCATCCTGGGACAGGGAATTTTTGTTTTTT. Its translation is CASSPSSWDREFLFF. V is TRBV27 and J is TRBJ1-4; TRBD1 matches at 9 bases. Trimming removed 5 bases from V and 15 bases from J; junction bases left unmatched: 16. CDR3 length: 15 amino acids. Germline CDR1 is MNHEY and CDR2 is SMNVEV (reference sequence).

This clone was recorded only once. In nucleotides, the CDR3 is TGTGCCAGCAGTGGGTGGAGAACAGACGAGCAGTACTTC. Its translation is CASSGWRTDEQYF. J is TRBJ2-7 and V is TRBV28; D unclear. The CDR3 runs 13 residues. V was trimmed by 5 bases and J by 5 bases, leaving 13 bases between them. Germline loops: CDR1 MDHEN, CDR2 SYDVKM.

J is TRBJ2-7 and V is TRBV6-6, with D unresolved. Germline V lookup: CDR1 MNHNY, CDR2 SVGAGI (reference sequence). Trimming cost V 6 bases and J 2 bases, with 17 bases left between them. The CDR3 consists of 15 residues. Here the CDR3 reads CASSPPGSPTYEQYF. DNA for the CDR3: TGTGCCAGCAGCCCCCCCGGCAGCCCCACCTACGAGCAGTACTTC.

The chain joins TRBV18 to TRBJ1-5, with a weak D call TRBD1 (6 bases). Germline loops: CDR1 KGHSH, CDR2 LQKENI. The V gene lost 6 bases and the J gene lost 3 bases, with 15 bases spanning the gap. This CDR3 is built from 15 residues. CDR3: CASSLEAGANQPQHF. The CDR3 DNA follows: TGTGCCAGCTCCTTGGAGGCGGGGGCCAATCAGCCCCAGCATTTT.

The V and J genes are TRBV14 and TRBJ2-1; 11 bases are shared with TRBD2. This CDR3 is 18 amino acids long. J gave up 0 bases and V 4 bases, and 8 bases lay outside the gene matches. Germline CDR1 reads SGHDN; CDR2 reads FVKESK. CDR3 bases: TGTGCCAGCAGCCCTGGTACTAGCGGGGGTAGCTCCTACAATGAGCAGTTCTTC. Its translation: CASSPGTSGGSSYNEQFF.

The gene calls are TRBV19 and TRBJ2-1; D ambiguous. V dropped 3 bases and J dropped 6 bases, with 9 bases sitting between them. CDR3 size: 13 residues. The V gene's germline CDR1 is LNHDA and CDR2 SQIVND (reference sequence). CDR3 residues: CASSISTGNEQFF. The CDR3 DNA sequence: TGTGCCAGTAGTATTTCGACGGGCAATGAGCAGTTCTTC.

The chain recombines TRBV11-2 with TRBJ2-1; the match to TRBD2 covers 13 bases. The length of the CDR3 is 15 residues. The germline gives CDR1 SGHAT, CDR2 FQNNGV. The V segment lost 5 bases and the J segment 8 bases; nucleotides outside the gene matches: 6. The CDR3 DNA reads TGTGCCAGCAGCCAACTAGCGGGAGGGCCCGATGAGCAGTTCTTC. It yields the protein CASSQLAGGPDEQFF.

A remark on this clone: This same CDR3 is encoded by further DNA sequences in the sample. The rearrangement joins TRBV7-2 to TRBJ2-5; 7 nucleotides match TRBD2. Germline CDR1 is SGHTA and CDR2 is FQGNSA. This CDR3 comprises 15 residues. The J segment lost 4 bases and the V segment lost 1 base, leaving 6 bases of the junction unmatched. The CDR3 coding sequence is TGTGCCAGCAGCTTAGGGGGGGGGTGGGGAGAGACCCAGTACTTC. It yields the protein CASSLGGGWGETQYF.

This chain joins TRBV30 and TRBJ1-6; 8 bases match TRBD1. The J segment lost 8 bases and the V segment lost 1 base, leaving 4 bases of the junction unmatched. Germline assignment: CDR1 GTSNPN and CDR2 SVGIG (reference sequence). The CDR3 consists of 14 residues. The chain's CDR3 is CAWSAGTGDSPLHF. The CDR3, as DNA: TGTGCCTGGAGTGCCGGGACAGGTGATTCACCCCTCCACTTT. Full variable domain (outside the CDR3, taken from reference TRBV30 and TRBJ1-6): SQTIHQWPATLVQPVGSPLSLECTVEGTSNPNLYWYRQAAGRGLQLLFYSVGIGQISSEVPQNLSASRPQDRQFILSSKKLLLSDSGFYLCAWSAGTGDSPLHFGNGTRLTVT.

This clone was seen a single time. The rearrangement uses TRBV2 and TRBJ2-7; D is possibly TRBD1 (6 bases). The CDR3 length is 13 residues. V shed 3 bases and J shed 10 bases, with 16 bases lying between them. Per germline, CDR1 SNHLY and CDR2 FYNNEI. The CDR3 DNA is TGTGCCAGCAGTGACCAGGGGTTGATGTTCCAGTACTTC. Translation gives CASSDQGLMFQYF.

The table lists this clone with a few counts. As DNA, the CDR3 is TGTGCCTGGAGTGTATCGGGCGATCCCTATTCACCCCTCCACTTT. As protein: CAWSVSGDPYSPLHF. This chain links TRBV30 with TRBJ1-6; D remains unclear. V dropped 0 bases and J dropped 8 bases, with 14 bases sitting between them. The CDR3 is made up of 15 amino acids. Germline assignment: CDR1 GTSNPN and CDR2 SVGIG (reference sequence).

V usage is TRBV6-4 and J usage is TRBJ2-1, with 12 positions matching TRBD2. J was trimmed by 7 bases and V by 4 bases; bases with no gene match: 5. Germline CDR1 is MRHNA and CDR2 is SNTAGT. This CDR3 has 15 residues. CDR3 residues: CASSVLAGGGNEQFF. Written as DNA, the CDR3 is TGTGCCAGCAGTGTACTAGCGGGAGGAGGTAATGAGCAGTTCTTC.

The chain joins TRBV28 to TRBJ2-1, with 11 bases fitting TRBD2. The trim removed 5 bases at V and 1 base at J, leaving 10 bases unmatched. There are 18 residues in the CDR3. Germline lookup yields CDR1 MDHEN and CDR2 SYDVKM. The CDR3 nucleotides are TGTGCCAGCAGTGGGCTAGCGGGAGGCCTAATTTCCTACAATGAGCAGTTCTTC. As protein: CASSGLAGGLISYNEQFF.

This chain links TRBV9 with TRBJ1-3; D gene uncertain. V lost 3 bases and J lost 2, with 27 bases in between. Germline CDR1 and CDR2: SGDLS and YYNGEE. The CDR3 contains 20 residues. CDR3: CASSDPLRTGSARAGNTIYF. The CDR3 nucleotides are TGTGCCAGCAGCGACCCGCTAAGGACTGGGAGCGCGAGGGCTGGAAACACCATATATTTT.

In DNA form, the CDR3 reads TGCGCCAGCAGCCAAGAAGGGGGGTCCTACGAGCAGTACTTC. Its translation: CASSQEGGSYEQYF. The rearrangement uses TRBV4-3 and TRBJ2-7; D may correspond to TRBD1 or TRBD2 (6 bases each). The CDR3 extends over 14 amino acids. With 0 bases removed from V and 1 base from J, the gap between germline ends came to 7 bases. Germline CDR1 is LGHNA and CDR2 is YSLEER.